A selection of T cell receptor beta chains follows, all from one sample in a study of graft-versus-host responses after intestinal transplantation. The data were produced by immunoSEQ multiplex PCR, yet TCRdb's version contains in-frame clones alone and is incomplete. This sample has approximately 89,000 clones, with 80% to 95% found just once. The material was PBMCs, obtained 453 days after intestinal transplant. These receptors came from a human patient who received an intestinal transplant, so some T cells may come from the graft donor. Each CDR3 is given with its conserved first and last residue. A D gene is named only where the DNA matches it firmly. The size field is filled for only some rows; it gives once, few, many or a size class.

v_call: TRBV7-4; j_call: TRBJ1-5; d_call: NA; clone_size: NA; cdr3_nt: TGTGCCAGCAGCCCAATGAGGCCCTATAGCAATCAGCCCCAGCATTTT; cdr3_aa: CASSPMRPYSNQPQHF
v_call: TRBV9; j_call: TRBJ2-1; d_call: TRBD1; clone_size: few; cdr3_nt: TGTGCCAGCAGCGTAACAGGGGTAAACAATGAGCAGTTCTTC; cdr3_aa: CASSVTGVNNEQFF
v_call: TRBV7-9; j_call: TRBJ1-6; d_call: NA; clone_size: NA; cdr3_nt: TGTGCCAGCAGCTCGCGGGGGGGCCTAGGTAATTCACCCCTCTACTTT; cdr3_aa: CASSSRGGLGNSPLYF
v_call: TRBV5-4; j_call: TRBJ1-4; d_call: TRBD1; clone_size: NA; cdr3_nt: TGTGCCAGCAGCTTGGCCAGTGGAGGGGGCGGGGAAAAACTGTTTTTT; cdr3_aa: CASSLASGGGGEKLFF
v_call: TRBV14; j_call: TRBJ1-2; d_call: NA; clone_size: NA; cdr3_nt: TGTGCCAGCAGCCAAGGACAGGTCTATGGCTACACCTTC; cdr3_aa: CASSQGQVYGYTF
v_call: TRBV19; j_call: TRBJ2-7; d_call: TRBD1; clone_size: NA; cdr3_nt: TGTGCCAGTAGTATAGCTAGGGGACAGGGCTACGAGCAGTACTTC; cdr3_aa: CASSIARGQGYEQYF
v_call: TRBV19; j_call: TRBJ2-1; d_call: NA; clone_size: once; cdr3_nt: TGTGCCAGTAGTATAAAGGGTTTGGGGGAGCAGTTCTTC; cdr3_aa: CASSIKGLGEQFF
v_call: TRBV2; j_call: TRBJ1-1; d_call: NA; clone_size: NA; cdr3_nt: TGTGCCAGCTACAAGGGGTGGGACACTGAAGCTTTCTTT; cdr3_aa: CASYKGWDTEAFF
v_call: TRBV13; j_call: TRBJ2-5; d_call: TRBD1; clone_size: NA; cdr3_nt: TGTGCCAGCAGCCAGTACAGGGGCTGGCGGGAGACCCAGTACTTC; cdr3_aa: CASSQYRGWRETQYF
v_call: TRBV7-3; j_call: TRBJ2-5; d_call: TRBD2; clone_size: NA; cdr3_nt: TGTGCCAGCAGCTTGGGTGCGACTAGCGAGACCCAGTACTTC; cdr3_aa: CASSLGATSETQYF
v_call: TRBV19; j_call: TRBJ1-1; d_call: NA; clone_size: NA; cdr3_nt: TGTGCCAGTAGTGCAGGAAGGAACACTGAAGCTTTCTTT; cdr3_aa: CASSAGRNTEAFF
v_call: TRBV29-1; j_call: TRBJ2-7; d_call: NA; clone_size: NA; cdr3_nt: TGCAGCGTCGCAATCCGTGTTGGGGGAACCTACGAGCAGTACTTC; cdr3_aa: CSVAIRVGGTYEQYF
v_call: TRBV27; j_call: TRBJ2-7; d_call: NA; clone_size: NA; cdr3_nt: TGTGCCAGCAGTTTTTCCTACGAGCAGTACTTC; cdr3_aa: CASSFSYEQYF
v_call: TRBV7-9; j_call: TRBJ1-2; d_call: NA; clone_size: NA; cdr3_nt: TGTGCCAGCAGCCCGGGGCAGCGTGGCTACACCTTC; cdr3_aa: CASSPGQRGYTF
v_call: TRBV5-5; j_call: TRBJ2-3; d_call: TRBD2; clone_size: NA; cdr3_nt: TGTGCCAGCAGCTCACACGCCGGGACTAGCGGCACAGATACGCAGTATTTT; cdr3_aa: CASSSHAGTSGTDTQYF
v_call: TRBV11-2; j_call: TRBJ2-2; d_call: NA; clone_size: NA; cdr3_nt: TGTGCCAGCAGCTCCGGACAACACACCGGGGAGCTGTTTTTT; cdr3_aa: CASSSGQHTGELFF
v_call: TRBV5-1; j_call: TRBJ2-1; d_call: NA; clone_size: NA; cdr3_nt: TGCGCCAGCAGCGGAGACCTAGCGGAGCAGTTCTTC; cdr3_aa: CASSGDLAEQFF
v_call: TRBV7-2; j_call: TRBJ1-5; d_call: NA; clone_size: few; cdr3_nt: TGTGCCAGCAGCCCCTGGTACAGGGATGAGGATCAGCCCCAGCATTTT; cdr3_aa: CASSPWYRDEDQPQHF
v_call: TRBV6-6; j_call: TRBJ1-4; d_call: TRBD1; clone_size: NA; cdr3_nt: TGTGCCAGCAGTTACTCGCAGGGACAGCTTATCAAAAAACTGTTTTTT; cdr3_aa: CASSYSQGQLIKKLFF
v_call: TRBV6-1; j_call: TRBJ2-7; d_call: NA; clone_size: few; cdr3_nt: TGTGCCAGCAGTGAAGTTAGAGGGGTTGCCTACGAGCAGTACTTC; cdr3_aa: CASSEVRGVAYEQYF
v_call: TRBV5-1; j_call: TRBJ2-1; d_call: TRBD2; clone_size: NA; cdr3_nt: TGCGCCAGCAGCACGAGCGGGGGGAGTTCCTACAATGAGCAGTTCTTC; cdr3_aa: CASSTSGGSSYNEQFF
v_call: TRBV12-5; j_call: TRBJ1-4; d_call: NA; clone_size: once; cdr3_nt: TGTGCTAGTGGTTCCACGGGGACCCGACGGGGTGAAAAACTGTTTTTT; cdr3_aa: CASGSTGTRRGEKLFF
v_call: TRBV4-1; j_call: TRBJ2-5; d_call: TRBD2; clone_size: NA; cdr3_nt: TGCGCCAGCAGCCCCCGTCCGGGAGGGCAAGAGACCCAGTACTTC; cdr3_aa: CASSPRPGGQETQYF
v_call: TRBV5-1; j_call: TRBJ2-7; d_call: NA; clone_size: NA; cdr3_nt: TGCGCCAGCAGCTTCACAGGCGAGCAGTACTTC; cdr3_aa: CASSFTGEQYF
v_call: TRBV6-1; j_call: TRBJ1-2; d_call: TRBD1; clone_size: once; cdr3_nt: TGTGCCAGCAGTGAGGGGGACAGAACCTCTATAAGCTACACCTTC; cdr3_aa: CASSEGDRTSISYTF
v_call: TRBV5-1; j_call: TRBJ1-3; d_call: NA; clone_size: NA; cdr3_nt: TGCGCCAGCAGCACATTTTACCAGGGTTCTGGAAACACCATATATTTT; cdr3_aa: CASSTFYQGSGNTIYF